The rows below give T cell receptor beta chains drawn from one sample of a study of cytomegalovirus exposure and HLA in healthy donors. The assay was immunoSEQ multiplex PCR, and TCRdb's table has in-frame clones only and misses some. Here the sample spans about 130,000 clones, approximately 80% being singletons. Material: PBMCs. The receptors were sampled from a woman between 40 and 55 years old in good health and CMV-seronegative. CDR3s include the opening cysteine and the closing phenylalanine or tryptophan. The D gene is left open where the match is weak. Clone size is stated in some rows and not others, as once, few, many or a class when expanded.

v_call	clone_size	j_call	d_call	cdr3_nt	cdr3_aa
TRBV5-6	.	TRBJ2-7	TRBD2	TGTGCCAGCAGCCCGCGGGAGGCACTCTACGAGCAGTACTTC	CASSPREALYEQYF
TRBV7-2	.	TRBJ2-1	TRBD2	TGTGCCAGCAGCCCTCGTTCGCTAGCGGGAGTCGATGAGCAGTTCTTC	CASSPRSLAGVDEQFF
TRBV6-5	.	TRBJ2-5	TRBD2	TGTGCCAGCAGCACCACGGGACTAGTAGAAGAGACCCAGTACTTC	CASSTTGLVEETQYF
TRBV30	.	TRBJ1-2	.	TGTGCCTTGCAAGGGAGGCGCTACACCTTC	CALQGRRYTF
TRBV4-2	.	TRBJ1-5	.	TGTGCCAGCAGCCTTTTACAGGGCGGTCAGCCCCAGCATTTT	CASSLLQGGQPQHF
TRBV19	.	TRBJ2-7	.	TGTGCCAGTAGTCCGGGTTCCATCTCCTACGAGCAGTACTTC	CASSPGSISYEQYF
TRBV5-5	.	TRBJ2-7	TRBD2	TGTGCCAGCAGCCTTGGACTAGCGGAGACCTACGAGCAGTACTTC	CASSLGLAETYEQYF
TRBV4-1	.	TRBJ2-4	.	TGCGCCAGCAGCCAAGGACAGGACAGTACCAAAAACATTCAGTACTTC	CASSQGQDSTKNIQYF
TRBV6-6	few	TRBJ2-2	.	TGTGCCAGTAAGGGGGGGGCCCGTCACACCGGGGAGCTGTTTTTT	CASKGGARHTGELFF
TRBV6-5	.	TRBJ2-3	.	TGTGCCAGCAGTGACTCCCTAGTGAGCACAGATACGCAGTATTTT	CASSDSLVSTDTQYF
TRBV11-3	.	TRBJ2-1	TRBD2	TGTGCCAGCAGCTTTAGCGGGATCCCCTCCTACAATGAGCAGTTCTTC	CASSFSGIPSYNEQFF
TRBV25-1	.	TRBJ2-3	TRBD2	TGTGCCAGCAGTGGGACTAGCGGGGGGGCTGGGGATACGCAGTATTTT	CASSGTSGGAGDTQYF
TRBV5-6	.	TRBJ1-5	TRBD1	TGTGCCAGCAGCAGAACTACAGGGGCCGCAGGGTATAGCAATCAGCCCCAGCATTTT	CASSRTTGAAGYSNQPQHF
TRBV6-1	.	TRBJ1-1	.	TGTGCCACAGAAGCCCGGGAGGCGACTGAAGCTTTCTTT	CATEAREATEAFF
TRBV28	few	TRBJ1-2	TRBD1	TGTGCCAGCACCACGGCGCTGGGGACAGGGGATTTCCTCTATGGCTACACCTTC	CASTTALGTGDFLYGYTF
TRBV11-2	few	TRBJ2-1	TRBD2	TGTGCCAGCAGCTTAGATCACCTAGCGGGGGAGCAGTTCTTC	CASSLDHLAGEQFF
TRBV27	.	TRBJ1-1	.	TGTGCCAGCAGTAGAAGGGCCGGGGGCACTGAAGCTTTCTTT	CASSRRAGGTEAFF
TRBV7-2	.	TRBJ2-7	.	TGTGCCAGCAGCCCCGACTGGGGGCTTGCTGGGCAGTACTTC	CASSPDWGLAGQYF
TRBV6-6	few	TRBJ2-5	TRBD2	TGTGCCAGCCAACTAGCGGGCGGTGAGACCCAGTACTTC	CASQLAGGETQYF
TRBV11-2	.	TRBJ2-7	TRBD2	TGTGCCAGCAGCTCTATACTAGCGGGGAGCGGCGAGCAGTACTTC	CASSSILAGSGEQYF
TRBV11-1	.	TRBJ1-1	TRBD1	TGTGCCAGCAGCTTATGGACAGGGGGCACGGACACTGAAGCTTTCTTT	CASSLWTGGTDTEAFF
TRBV5-1	.	TRBJ1-1	.	TGCGCCAGCAGCTCGGCAGGGCGTGGCACTGAAGCTTTCTTT	CASSSAGRGTEAFF
TRBV28	.	TRBJ2-1	TRBD1	TGTGCCAGCAGTCCCCCTGGGACAGTCAATCAGCAGTTCTTC	CASSPPGTVNQQFF
TRBV28	.	TRBJ1-5	.	TGTGCCAGCAGTTTCCCCCCGGAGGGGTATGATCAGCCCCAGCATTTT	CASSFPPEGYDQPQHF
TRBV21-1	.	TRBJ2-7	.	TGTGCCAGCATAAAGGTTTTGGGCAGGGGGCACTCCTACGAGCAGTACTTC	CASIKVLGRGHSYEQYF
TRBV6-5	few	TRBJ2-7	TRBD1	TGTGCCAGCAGTTCCCCGGGACAGATCTACGAGCAGTACTTC	CASSSPGQIYEQYF
TRBV7-9	.	TRBJ2-7	TRBD1	TGTGCCAGCAGCGTGGACAGGGGAAGCTACGAGCAGTACTTC	CASSVDRGSYEQYF
TRBV11-3	.	TRBJ1-1	.	TGTGCCAGCAGCTTAGAGGGGGGCACTGAAGCTTTCTTT	CASSLEGGTEAFF
TRBV5-1	.	TRBJ2-3	.	TGCGCCAGCAGCTCTAGCGCTACTAGCACAGATACGCAGTATTTT	CASSSSATSTDTQYF
TRBV6-5	once	TRBJ1-4	.	TGTGCCAGCAGTTACATCGGGGGGGAAAAACTGTTTTTT	CASSYIGGEKLFF
TRBV4-1	.	TRBJ2-7	.	TGCGCCAGCAGCCAAATACTAGAATACGAGCAGTACTTC	CASSQILEYEQYF
TRBV9	.	TRBJ1-2	TRBD1	TGTGCCAGCAGCGTGGACCAAGGAGGGGGCTTATCCTTC	CASSVDQGGGLSF
TRBV6-1	.	TRBJ1-2	.	TGTGCCAGCAGAATCGCGGGGGTCAGCTATGGCTACACCTTC	CASRIAGVSYGYTF
TRBV10-3	.	TRBJ2-7	TRBD1	TGTGCCATCAGTGATCACTCGGACAGGGCCTCCACCTACGAGCAGTACTTC	CAISDHSDRASTYEQYF
TRBV2	.	TRBJ1-1	.	TGTGCCAGCAGTGGGGCGGGTATGGGGAACACTGAAGCTTTCTTT	CASSGAGMGNTEAFF
TRBV11-1	.	TRBJ1-1	.	TGTGCCAGCAGCGAAGCAGGGGTCTCTAGTCGGGCTTTCTTT	CASSEAGVSSRAFF
TRBV5-4	.	TRBJ2-3	TRBD2	TGTGCCAGCAGCCCCGATAGCGGGGGGACAGATACGCAGTATTTT	CASSPDSGGTDTQYF
TRBV4-2	.	TRBJ1-2	.	TGTGCCAGCAGCCAAGACTTTGGCTTTTCTAACTATGGCTACACCTTC	CASSQDFGFSNYGYTF
TRBV28	few	TRBJ1-5	TRBD1	TGTGCCAGCAGTCCTCCGGGACAGGGGTGGAAGCCCCAGCATTTT	CASSPPGQGWKPQHF
TRBV27	.	TRBJ1-2	.	TGTGCCAGCAGGCTGGACAGAAACTATGGCTACACCTTC	CASRLDRNYGYTF
TRBV18	.	TRBJ1-2	.	TGTGCCAGCTCACCCTCGACAGAATTCTATGGCTACACCTTC	CASSPSTEFYGYTF
TRBV27	.	TRBJ2-3	TRBD2	TGTGCCAGTAAAAAACAGGGACTAGCGGGAGGTGGAGATACGCAGTATTTT	CASKKQGLAGGGDTQYF
TRBV28	.	TRBJ1-1	TRBD1	TGTGCCAGCAGTTGGGCGGGACAGGGGAACACTGAAGCTTTCTTT	CASSWAGQGNTEAFF
TRBV5-1	few	TRBJ2-3	TRBD1	TGCGCCAGCAGCCCGCAGGGACAGACCACAGATACGCAGTATTTT	CASSPQGQTTDTQYF
TRBV27	.	TRBJ2-2	.	TGTGCCAGCCGCACTAACGGGGAGCTGTTTTTT	CASRTNGELFF
TRBV19	.	TRBJ1-1	.	TGTGCCAGTAGTGGCTTCATGAACACTGAAGCTTTCTTT	CASSGFMNTEAFF
TRBV25-1	once	TRBJ2-1	TRBD2	TGTGCCAGCAGTGAATGGAGCGGGAGGGCCTACAATGAGCAGTTCTTC	CASSEWSGRAYNEQFF
TRBV6-6	.	TRBJ2-2	TRBD1	TGTGCCAGCAGGGAATCGGGACAGGGATCGACCGGGGAGCTGTTTTTT	CASRESGQGSTGELFF
TRBV7-9	.	TRBJ1-1	TRBD1	TGTGCCAGCAGCATGTACACAGGGGGCCTGAACACTGAAGCTTTCTTT	CASSMYTGGLNTEAFF
TRBV5-1	.	TRBJ2-3	.	TGCGCCAGCAGCTCGGGGGGCGCAACAGATACGCAGTATTTT	CASSSGGATDTQYF
TRBV28	.	TRBJ1-2	TRBD1	TGTGCCGCCACCGACAGGGCCTATGGCTACACCTTC	CAATDRAYGYTF
TRBV5-1	.	TRBJ2-1	TRBD1	TGCGCCAGCAGCTTAAGACAGGGAAGCAATGAGCAGTTCTTC	CASSLRQGSNEQFF
TRBV5-1	.	TRBJ2-1	.	TGCGCCAGCAGCTTGGATGAGGGGGGGCCTTACAATGAGCAGTTCTTC	CASSLDEGGPYNEQFF
TRBV27	.	TRBJ2-7	.	TGTGCCAGCCGATACTCGGGTTCCTACGAGCAGTACTTC	CASRYSGSYEQYF
TRBV20-1	.	TRBJ2-1	.	TGCAGTGCTCAGGGGCGGAATGAGCAGTTCTTC	CSAQGRNEQFF
TRBV9	.	TRBJ1-2	TRBD1	TGTGCCAGCAGCGAGGGGACAGGGGGGTCCTATGGCTACACCTTC	CASSEGTGGSYGYTF
TRBV28	.	TRBJ1-4	.	TGTGCCAGCAGTAGGCGACAGTTAGAAAAACTGTTTTTT	CASSRRQLEKLFF